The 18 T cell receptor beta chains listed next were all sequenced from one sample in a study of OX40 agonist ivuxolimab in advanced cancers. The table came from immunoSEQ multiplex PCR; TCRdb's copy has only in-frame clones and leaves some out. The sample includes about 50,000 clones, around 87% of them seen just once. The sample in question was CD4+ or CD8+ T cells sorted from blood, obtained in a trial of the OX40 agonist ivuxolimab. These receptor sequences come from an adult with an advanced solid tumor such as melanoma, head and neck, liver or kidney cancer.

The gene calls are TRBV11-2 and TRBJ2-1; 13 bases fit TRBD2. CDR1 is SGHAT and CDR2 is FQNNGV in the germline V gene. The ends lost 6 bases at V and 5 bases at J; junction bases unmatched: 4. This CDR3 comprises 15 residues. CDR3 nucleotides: TGTGCCAGCAGGGGACTAGCGGGGAAGCACAATGAGCAGTTCTTC. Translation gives CASRGLAGKHNEQFF.

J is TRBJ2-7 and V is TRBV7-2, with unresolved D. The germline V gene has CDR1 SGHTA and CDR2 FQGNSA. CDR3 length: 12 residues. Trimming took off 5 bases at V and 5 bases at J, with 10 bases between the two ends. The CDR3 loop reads CASSTTYNEQYF. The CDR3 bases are TGTGCCAGCAGCACCACGTATAACGAGCAGTACTTC. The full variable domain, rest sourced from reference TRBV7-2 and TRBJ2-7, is GAGVSQSPSNKVTEKGKDVELRCDPISGHTALYWYRQSLGQGLEFLIYFQGNSAPDKSGLPSDRFSAERTGGSVSTLTIQRTQQEDSAVYLCASSTTYNEQYFGPGTRLTVT.

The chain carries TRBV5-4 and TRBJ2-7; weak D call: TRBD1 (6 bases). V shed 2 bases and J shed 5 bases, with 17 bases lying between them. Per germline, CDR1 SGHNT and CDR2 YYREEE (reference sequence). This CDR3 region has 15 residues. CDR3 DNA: TGTGCCAGCAGCTTTGACAGGAATATTGTCCACGAGCAGTACTTC. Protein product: CASSFDRNIVHEQYF.

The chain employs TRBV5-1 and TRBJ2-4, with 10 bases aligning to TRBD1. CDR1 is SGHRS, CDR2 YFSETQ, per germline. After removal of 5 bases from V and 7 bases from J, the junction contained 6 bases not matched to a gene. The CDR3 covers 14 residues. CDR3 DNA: TGCGCCAGCAGACCTCCGGGACAGGGGAACATTCAGTACTTC. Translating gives CASRPPGQGNIQYF. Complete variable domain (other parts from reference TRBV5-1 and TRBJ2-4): KAGVTQTPRYLIKTRGQQVTLSCSPISGHRSVSWYQQTPGQGLQFLFEYFSETQRNKGNFPGRFSGRQFSNSRSEMNVSTLELGDSALYLCASRPPGQGNIQYFGAGTRLSVL.

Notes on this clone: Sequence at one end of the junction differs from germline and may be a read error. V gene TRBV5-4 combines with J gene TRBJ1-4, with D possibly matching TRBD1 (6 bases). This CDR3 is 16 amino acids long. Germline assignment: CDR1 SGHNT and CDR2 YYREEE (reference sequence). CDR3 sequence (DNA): TGCGCCAGCAGCCAAGTTCCTGTCGGGGGCCAAGAAAAACTGTTTTTT. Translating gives CASSQVPVGGQEKLFF.

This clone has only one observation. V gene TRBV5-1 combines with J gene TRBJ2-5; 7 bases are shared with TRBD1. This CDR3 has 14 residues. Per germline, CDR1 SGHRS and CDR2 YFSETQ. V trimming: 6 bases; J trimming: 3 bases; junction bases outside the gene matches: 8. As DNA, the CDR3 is TGCGCCAGCAATCTCGGGACAGCCGAAGAGACCCAGTACTTC. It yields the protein CASNLGTAEETQYF.

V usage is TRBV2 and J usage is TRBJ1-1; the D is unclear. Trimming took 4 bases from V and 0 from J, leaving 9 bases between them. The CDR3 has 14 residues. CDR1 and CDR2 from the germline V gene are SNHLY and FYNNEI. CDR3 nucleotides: TGTGCCAGCAGTGTACGGGAGCTGAACACTGAAGCTTTCTTT. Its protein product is CASSVRELNTEAFF.

The CDR3 coding sequence is TGTGCCAGCAGTGCCTTACAGGGTACCACTGAAGCTTTCTTT. Protein product: CASSALQGTTEAFF. The rearrangement links TRBV6-5 to TRBJ1-1; a weak D match, TRBD1 (6 bases). The V and J ends lost 5 bases and 4 bases respectively, with 14 bases between them. Germline V CDR1 and CDR2: MNHEY, SVGAGI. This CDR3 comprises 14 residues.

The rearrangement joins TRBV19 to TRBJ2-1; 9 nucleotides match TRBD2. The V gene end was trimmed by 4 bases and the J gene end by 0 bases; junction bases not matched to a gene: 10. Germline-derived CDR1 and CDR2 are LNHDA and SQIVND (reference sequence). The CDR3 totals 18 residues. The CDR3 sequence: CASSKAGGPGSSYNEQFF. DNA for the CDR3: TGTGCCAGTAGTAAGGCGGGAGGGCCGGGAAGCTCCTACAATGAGCAGTTCTTC.

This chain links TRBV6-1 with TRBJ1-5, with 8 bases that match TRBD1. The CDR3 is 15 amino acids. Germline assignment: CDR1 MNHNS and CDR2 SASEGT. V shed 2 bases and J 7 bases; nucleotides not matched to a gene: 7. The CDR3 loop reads CASSESDRGGQPQHF. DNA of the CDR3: TGTGCCAGCAGTGAATCCGACAGGGGTGGCCAGCCCCAGCATTTT.

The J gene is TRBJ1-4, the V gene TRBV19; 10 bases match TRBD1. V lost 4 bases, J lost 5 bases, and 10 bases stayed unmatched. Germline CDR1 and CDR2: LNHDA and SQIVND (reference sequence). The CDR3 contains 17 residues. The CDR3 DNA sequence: TGTGCCAGTAGTACCACCGGGACAGGGGTCAGGAATGAAAAACTGTTTTTT. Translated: CASSTTGTGVRNEKLFF.

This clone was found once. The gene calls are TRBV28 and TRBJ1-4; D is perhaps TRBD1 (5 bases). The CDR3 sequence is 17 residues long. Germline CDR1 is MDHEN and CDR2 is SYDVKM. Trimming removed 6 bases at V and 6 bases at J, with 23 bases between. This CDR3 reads CASSPAGHRTFDEKLFF. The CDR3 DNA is TGTGCCAGCAGCCCCGCCGGACACAGGACCTTTGATGAAAAACTGTTTTTT.

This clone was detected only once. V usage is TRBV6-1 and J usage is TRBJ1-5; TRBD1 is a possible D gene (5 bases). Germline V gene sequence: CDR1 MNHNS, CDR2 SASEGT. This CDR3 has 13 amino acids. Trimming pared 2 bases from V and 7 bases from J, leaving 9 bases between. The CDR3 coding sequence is TGTGCCAGCAGTGAATTGGGGGACCAGCCCCAGCATTTT. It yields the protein CASSELGDQPQHF.

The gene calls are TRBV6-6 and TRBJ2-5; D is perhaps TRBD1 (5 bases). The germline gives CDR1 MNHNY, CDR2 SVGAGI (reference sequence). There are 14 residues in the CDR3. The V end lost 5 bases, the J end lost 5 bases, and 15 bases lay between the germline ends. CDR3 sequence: CASSIYGARETQYF. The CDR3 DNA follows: TGTGCCAGCAGTATCTATGGGGCGCGGGAGACCCAGTACTTC.

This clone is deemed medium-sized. This CDR3 reads CASRRDGEQYF. The CDR3 region has the DNA TGTGCCAGCAGGAGGGACGGCGAGCAGTACTTC. This chain links TRBV6-1 with TRBJ2-7; D possibly uses TRBD1 or TRBD2 (5 bases each). Germline V gene sequence: CDR1 MNHNS, CDR2 SASEGT. The CDR3 runs 11 residues. Trimming shortened V by 6 bases and J by 6 bases, and 9 bases separated the two germline ends.

DNA for the CDR3: TGTGCCAGCAGCTTATCTGTGAACACTGAAGCTTTCTTT. Protein sequence: CASSLSVNTEAFF. This sequence joins TRBV7-3 and TRBJ1-1; D is ambiguous. The V gene's germline CDR1 is SGHTA and CDR2 FQGTGA. The V gene lost 2 bases and the J gene lost 0 bases, with 4 bases spanning the gap. The CDR3 is 13 residues long.

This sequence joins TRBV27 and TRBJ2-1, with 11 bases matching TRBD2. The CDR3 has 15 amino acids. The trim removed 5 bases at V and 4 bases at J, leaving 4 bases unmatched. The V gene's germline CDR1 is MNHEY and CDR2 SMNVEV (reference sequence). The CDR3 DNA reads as TGTGCCAGCAGTCCGGGACTAGCGGCATACAATGAGCAGTTCTTC. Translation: CASSPGLAAYNEQFF.

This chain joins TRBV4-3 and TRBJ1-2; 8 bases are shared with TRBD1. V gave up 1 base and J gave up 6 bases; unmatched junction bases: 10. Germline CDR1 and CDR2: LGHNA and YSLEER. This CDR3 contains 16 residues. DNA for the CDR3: TGCGCCAGCAGCCAAGCCCCGGACAGGGTGGGGAATGGCTACACCTTC. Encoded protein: CASSQAPDRVGNGYTF.